The clone carrying this T cell receptor (beta chain) was observed many times. Its antigen is currently unknown. This specimen comes from a study of breast tumors, draining lymph nodes, adjacent tissues. TCRdb ran MiXCR on the multiplex PCR reads and lists one entry per CDR3 protein. The sample lists about 14,000 distinct CDR3 sequences; 50% to 60% were seen once. Whole-study results and caveats: Data only fit, rather than demonstrated, lymph node origin of most tumor T cells.

The germline V gene encodes CDR1 SGHTA and CDR2 FQGNSA. This CDR3 is built from 15 residues. V was clipped by 0 bases and J by 7 bases, with 14 bases between them. Material for sequencing was tumor-adjacent breast tissue. The genes are TRBV7-2 and TRBJ2-3, with a weak D call TRBD2 (5 bases). The TCR was taken from a female donor with breast cancer. Some clones in this sample may be carry-over from other donors' samples. DNA for the CDR3: TGTGCCAGCAGCTTAGCGGAGGCCTATAGCTATACGCAGTATTTT. This sequence encodes CASSLAEAYSYTQYF.